This entry lists 27 T cell receptor beta chains sequenced from one sample in a study of neoadjuvant anti-PD-1 for oral cavity cancer. Clones were sequenced by immunoSEQ multiplex PCR, and TCRdb holds only the in-frame ones, with some missing. The table has fewer than 8,000 clones, about 62% seen once. This sample's time point: after neoadjuvant nivolumab, at surgical resection. Here the sequenced sample was PBMCs, taken after nivolumab (anti-PD-1) treatment. The receptors were sampled from a person aged 35 to 85 with oral cavity squamous cell carcinoma.

This rearrangement joins TRBV13 to TRBJ2-7, with D unclear. Per the germline V gene, CDR1 is PRHDT and CDR2 is FYEKMQ (reference sequence). Trimming took off 0 bases at V and 1 base at J, with 4 bases between the two ends. The CDR3 covers 13 residues. The CDR3 nucleotides read TGTGCCAGCAGCTTAGGCGGTTCCTACGAGCAGTACTTC. Its translation is CASSLGGSYEQYF.

The V and J genes are TRBV4-2 and TRBJ2-7; 8 bases are a match to TRBD2. This CDR3 has 14 amino acids. The germline gives CDR1 LGHNA, CDR2 YNFKEQ. Trimming cost V 3 bases and J 3 bases; bases outside gene matches: 4. CDR3 DNA sequence: TGTGCCAGCAGCCATCAGAGCGGGAGCTACGAGCAGTACTTC. Encoded protein: CASSHQSGSYEQYF.

This chain uses TRBV7-8 with TRBJ1-6; 11 bases fit TRBD1. Germline CDR1 and CDR2: SGHVS and FQNEAQ. The CDR3 is 19 residues long. Trimming cost V 5 bases and J 5 bases; bases outside gene matches: 14. CDR3 sequence: CASSPYTRGQGVDNSPLHF. CDR3 nucleotide sequence: TGTGCCAGCAGCCCCTACACTCGGGGACAGGGGGTGGATAATTCACCCCTCCACTTT.

The sample holds a few counts of this clone. The J gene is TRBJ2-7, the V gene TRBV11-2, with D possibly TRBD2 on 5 matching bases. Between the trimmed V and J ends, which lost 1 base and 6 bases, there was a span of 13 bases. This CDR3 contains 14 residues. CDR1 and CDR2 from the germline V gene are SGHAT and FQNNGV. The chain's CDR3 is CASSLGPVRGEQYF. The CDR3 DNA sequence: TGTGCCAGCAGCTTAGGACCCGTTCGGGGCGAGCAGTACTTC.

The chain recombines TRBV30 with TRBJ1-6, with TRBD1 matching 7 bases. The CDR3 spans 13 residues. Germline V gene sequence: CDR1 GTSNPN, CDR2 SVGIG (reference sequence). The V segment lost 4 bases and the J segment 7 bases; nucleotides outside the gene matches: 4. This CDR3 reads CAWTGGANSPLHF. CDR3 bases: TGTGCCTGGACAGGGGGTGCGAATTCACCCCTCCACTTT.

This clone was counted only a few times. The V call is TRBV30, the J call TRBJ1-2; TRBD1 aligns across 8 bases. CDR1 and CDR2 (germline): GTSNPN, SVGIG (reference sequence). V was pared by 0 bases and J by 7 bases, with 7 bases of the junction left unmatched. The CDR3 has 14 residues. This CDR3 is CAWSVGRGQRGYTF. The CDR3 DNA is TGTGCCTGGAGTGTAGGCAGGGGGCAACGTGGCTACACCTTC.

This clone has just one count. The chain joins TRBV7-2 to TRBJ2-7, with 7 bases matching TRBD1. Germline loops: CDR1 SGHTA, CDR2 FQGNSA. The V gene end was trimmed by 1 base and the J gene end by 2 bases; junction bases not matched to a gene: 8. CDR3 length: 16 amino acids. The CDR3 nucleotides are TGTGCCAGCAGCTTAGGAGGGACAGCGTTGGCCTACGAGCAGTACTTC. Its translation: CASSLGGTALAYEQYF.

The V gene is TRBV2, the J gene TRBJ2-3; D gene unclear. The CDR3 has 15 amino acids. Trimming stripped 3 bases from V and 1 base from J, with 11 bases between. Germline CDR1 and CDR2: SNHLY and FYNNEI. CDR3 in amino acids: CASSDLGRGTDTQYF. The CDR3 DNA follows: TGTGCCAGCAGTGACCTAGGACGGGGCACAGATACGCAGTATTTT.

This sequence joins TRBV10-1 and TRBJ1-6; D uncertain. The CDR3 consists of 14 residues. The V and J ends lost 2 bases and 9 bases respectively, with 11 bases between them. Per germline, CDR1 WNHNN and CDR2 SYGVQD (reference sequence). The CDR3, as DNA: TGCGCCAGCAGTGAGGGACCGCTTTTTTCACCCCTCCACTTT. Protein: CASSEGPLFSPLHF.

The chain combines TRBV4-1 with TRBJ1-1; perhaps TRBD1 as D (5 bases). The CDR3 consists of 15 residues. CDR1 is MGHRA and CDR2 is YSYEKL in the germline V gene. V was trimmed by 1 base and J by 6 bases, leaving 15 bases between them. CDR3 protein: CASSQVTGLGSEAFF. CDR3 nucleotide sequence: TGCGCCAGCAGCCAAGTCACGGGACTGGGGTCTGAAGCTTTCTTT.

This clone was counted between two and nine times. V and J are TRBV6-5 and TRBJ1-2; D remains unclear. Germline CDR1 MNHEY, CDR2 SVGAGI. This CDR3 is built from 15 residues. V shed 4 bases and J shed 8 bases, with 20 bases lying between them. CDR3 protein: CASSSPRSLSGGYTF. For the CDR3, the DNA is TGTGCCAGCAGTTCCCCTCGGTCCCTCTCGGGGGGCTACACCTTC.

The genes are TRBV7-2 and TRBJ1-1, with a tentative D call TRBD1 (6 bases). This CDR3 region has 14 residues. Trimming took 11 bases from V and 2 from J, leaving 18 bases between them. CDR1 SGHTA and CDR2 FQGNSA come from the germline V gene. CDR3 sequence (DNA): TGTGCCCTCGCGGAGGGGGTGCTCAACACTGAAGCTTTCTTT. This gives the protein CALAEGVLNTEAFF. Drawing the rest from reference TRBV7-2 and TRBJ1-1, the complete variable domain is GAGVSQSPSNKVTEKGKDVELRCDPISGHTALYWYRQSLGQGLEFLIYFQGNSAPDKSGLPSDRFSAERTGGSVSTLTIQRTQQEDSAVYLCALAEGVLNTEAFFGQGTRLTVV.

A few counts support this clone. The DNA for the CDR3 is TGCGCCAGCAGCCATAGCGGGGTCCCCTACGAGCAGTACTTC. It encodes CASSHSGVPYEQYF. The chain combines TRBV5-1 with TRBJ2-7; TRBD2 matches at 8 bases. CDR1 is SGHRS and CDR2 is YFSETQ in the germline V gene. The CDR3 is 14 residues long. V dropped 4 bases and J dropped 2; count of bases not matched to a gene: 5.

The V and J genes are TRBV2 and TRBJ1-4; 11 bases map to TRBD1. Germline values: CDR1 SNHLY, CDR2 FYNNEI. CDR3 size: 14 residues. V shed 7 bases and J 8 bases; nucleotides not matched to a gene: 6. In DNA, the CDR3 is TGTGCCAGCAACGGACAGGGGGCCAGGGAAAAACTGTTTTTT. As protein: CASNGQGAREKLFF. Full variable domain (missing parts from reference TRBV2 and TRBJ1-4): EPEVTQTPSHQVTQMGQEVILRCVPISNHLYFYWYRQILGQKVEFLVSFYNNEISEKSEIFDDQFSVERPDGSNFTLKIRSTKLEDSAMYFCASNGQGAREKLFFGSGTQLSVL.

The CDR3 nucleotides are TGCGCCAGCAAAACCGACAGGGTGAACACCGGGGAGCTGTTTTTT. It codes for CASKTDRVNTGELFF. This chain connects TRBV5-1 to TRBJ2-2; 7 bases are a match to TRBD1. The germline gives CDR1 SGHRS, CDR2 YFSETQ. The length of the CDR3 is 15 residues. V dropped 6 bases and J dropped 1; count of bases not matched to a gene: 6. The variable domain in full, with the rest retrieved from reference TRBV5-1 and TRBJ2-2, is KAGVTQTPRYLIKTRGQQVTLSCSPISGHRSVSWYQQTPGQGLQFLFEYFSETQRNKGNFPGRFSGRQFSNSRSEMNVSTLELGDSALYLCASKTDRVNTGELFFGEGSRLTVL.

V gene TRBV9 combines with J gene TRBJ2-5, with D perhaps TRBD2 (6 bases). Germline CDR1 SGDLS, CDR2 YYNGEE. The CDR3 runs to 13 residues. V shed 3 bases and J shed 2 bases, with 8 bases lying between them. This chain's CDR3 is CASSGGVQETQYF. The CDR3 nucleotides read TGTGCCAGCAGCGGGGGGGTTCAAGAGACCCAGTACTTC.

V and J are TRBV9 and TRBJ2-6; weak D call: TRBD1 (5 bases). The germline V gene encodes CDR1 SGDLS and CDR2 YYNGEE. V lost 0 bases and J 0 bases, leaving 7 bases between the germline ends. There are 16 residues in the CDR3. The CDR3 loop reads CASSVVRASGANVLTF. The CDR3 DNA reads TGTGCCAGCAGCGTAGTCAGGGCCTCTGGGGCCAACGTCCTGACTTTC.

This rearrangement joins TRBV19 to TRBJ2-7, with 9 bases matching TRBD1. The CDR3 extends over 16 amino acids. J gave up 2 bases and V 5 bases, and 10 bases lay outside the gene matches. The V gene's germline CDR1 is LNHDA and CDR2 SQIVND (reference sequence). The CDR3 spells CASSSTGTGHPYEQYF. CDR3 in DNA: TGTGCCAGTAGTTCGACCGGGACAGGGCATCCCTACGAGCAGTACTTC.

This clone was detected only once. The chain carries TRBV5-4 and TRBJ2-3, with TRBD1 as a possible D gene (6 bases). CDR3 length: 15 amino acids. Germline loops: CDR1 SGHNT, CDR2 YYREEE (reference sequence). Trimming took off 0 bases at V and 6 bases at J, with 14 bases between the two ends. Here the CDR3 reads CASSLDWQGSDTQYF. The CDR3 nucleotides read TGTGCCAGCAGCTTGGACTGGCAGGGGTCCGATACGCAGTATTTT.

V usage is TRBV5-1 and J usage is TRBJ2-7; D is possibly TRBD2 (5 bases). Trimming pared 0 bases from V and 5 bases from J, leaving 12 bases between. From germline, CDR1 is SGHRS and CDR2 YFSETQ. The CDR3 has 14 residues. The CDR3 DNA is TGCGCCAGCAGCTTGGGACTATCTGGCGACGAGCAGTACTTC. Its translation: CASSLGLSGDEQYF. The whole variable domain, filled in from reference TRBV5-1 and TRBJ2-7, reads KAGVTQTPRYLIKTRGQQVTLSCSPISGHRSVSWYQQTPGQGLQFLFEYFSETQRNKGNFPGRFSGRQFSNSRSEMNVSTLELGDSALYLCASSLGLSGDEQYFGPGTRLTVT.

This sequence joins TRBV9 and TRBJ2-3; 13 bases fit TRBD2. Per germline, CDR1 SGDLS and CDR2 YYNGEE. The CDR3 runs 19 residues. The ends lost 5 bases at V and 0 bases at J; junction bases unmatched: 12. The CDR3 spells CASSIIPGTSGVSTDTQYF. CDR3 DNA sequence: TGTGCCAGCAGTATAATACCTGGGACTAGCGGGGTTAGCACAGATACGCAGTATTTT.

This chain connects TRBV5-1 to TRBJ2-7, with TRBD1 matching over 7 bases. J was trimmed by 4 bases and V by 5 bases; bases with no gene match: 0. Germline CDR1 SGHRS, CDR2 YFSETQ. The CDR3 has 11 amino acids. The CDR3 DNA reads as TGCGCCAGCAGGGGACAGTACGAGCAGTACTTC. It yields the protein CASRGQYEQYF.

This chain uses TRBV4-3 with TRBJ1-1; the match to TRBD1 covers 7 bases. The CDR3 loop spans 14 amino acids. Germline V lookup: CDR1 LGHNA, CDR2 YSLEER. Trimming cost V 4 bases and J 10 bases; bases outside gene matches: 12. CDR3 nucleotides: TGCGCCAGCAGCCGAACCACACAGGGGAGATTAGCTTTCTTT. Translating gives CASSRTTQGRLAFF.

This clone is medium-sized by share. This chain links TRBV5-4 with TRBJ2-1; 8 positions match TRBD1. This CDR3 spans 15 amino acids. Per the germline V gene, CDR1 is SGHNT and CDR2 is YYREEE (reference sequence). Trimming removed 5 bases from V and 0 bases from J; junction bases left unmatched: 4. CDR3 region: CASSSGTGSYNEQFF. The CDR3 nucleotides read TGTGCCAGCAGTTCCGGGACAGGCTCCTACAATGAGCAGTTCTTC.

This clone came up a few times. V is TRBV10-3 and J is TRBJ2-7, with D perhaps TRBD1 (6 bases). CDR1 and CDR2 (germline): ENHRY, SYGVKD. This CDR3 is built from 13 residues. V lost 9 bases, J lost 1 base, and 13 bases lay in between. CDR3 protein: CAMRPGDSYEQYF. The CDR3 DNA reads as TGTGCCATGAGACCAGGGGATTCCTACGAGCAGTACTTC.

The CDR3 sequence: CASGRNSNQPQHF. The CDR3 DNA reads TGTGCCAGTGGACGGAATAGCAATCAGCCCCAGCATTTT. The chain is built from TRBV6-5 and TRBJ1-5; no reliable D call. This CDR3 has 13 residues. V was shortened by 9 bases and J by 0 bases, with 9 bases between the two germline ends. Germline-derived CDR1 and CDR2 are MNHEY and SVGAGI.

This clone was detected once. DNA for the CDR3: TGTGCCAGCACCCGAATGGGGGGTCCCTCCTACGAGCAGTACTTC. As protein: CASTRMGGPSYEQYF. The gene calls are TRBV27 and TRBJ2-7; tentatively, D is TRBD2 (6 bases). Germline assignment: CDR1 MNHEY and CDR2 SMNVEV (reference sequence). V dropped 7 bases and J dropped 0 bases, with 16 bases sitting between them. The CDR3 contains 15 residues.